This note documents a single T cell receptor (beta chain) sequence. Generated by immunoSEQ multiplex PCR, the TCRdb table keeps only in-frame clones and is missing some. The data show 120,000 or so clones, approximately 92% seen once. This entry belongs to a study of T cell responses to AZD1222 COVID-19 vaccine. CDR1 is SGHVS and CDR2 is FNYEAQ in the germline V gene. Trimming took 1 base from V and 8 from J; bases not matched to a gene: 5. The CDR3 has 15 residues. The clonotype was recovered from an adult in good health. This chain uses TRBV7-6 with TRBJ2-1, with 10 bases lining up with TRBD2. The input for sequencing was peripheral blood, taken on day 0 of AZD1222 vaccination. The CDR3 nucleotides read TGTGCCAGCAGCTTAGAGGGGACTAGCGTCCATGAGCAGTTCTTC. This encodes CASSLEGTSVHEQFF.